Sequencing of this TCR beta chain was carried out in a study of blood T cell repertoires in COVID-19. Study-level background: Collection of acute and convalescent COVID-19 samples took place in the United States, Italy and Spain.

A Seattle source enrolled patients during active infection and followed them longitudinally. Germline CDR1 is MDHEN and CDR2 is SYDVKM. Trimming took 8 bases from V and 1 from J; bases not matched to a gene: 5. The CDR3 totals 14 residues. Assay used: immunoSEQ multiplex PCR; TCRdb lists only in-frame clones, some missing. The sample carries roughly 320,000 clones, approximately 89% recorded once. The source of this sequence is a woman aged 25 to 45 with COVID-19, enrolled during active disease. Sequenced input: peripheral blood. The chain employs TRBV28 and TRBJ1-1; the match to TRBD1 covers 9 bases. As DNA, the CDR3 is TGTGCCAGCGCCGGGACAGGGTCGAACACTGAAGCTTTCTTT. Translation: CASAGTGSNTEAFF.